The rows below give T cell receptor beta chains drawn from one sample of a study of blood T cell repertoires in COVID-19. The assay was immunoSEQ multiplex PCR, and TCRdb's table has in-frame clones only and misses some. The sample has 220,000 or so clones; around 88% are singletons. The sequenced sample consisted of PBMCs or T cells enriched from blood (not recorded which). These receptors were obtained from a woman aged 45 to 65 with acute COVID-19. CDR3s include the opening cysteine and the closing phenylalanine or tryptophan. Each record gives: J gene, clone size, V gene, CDR3 length, D gene, CDR3 DNA, CDR3 protein. The D gene is left open where the match is weak. Only part of the rows carry a size: once, few, many, or a class if the clone is expanded.

J gene: TRBJ2-5; clone size: few; V gene: TRBV15; CDR3 length: 14; D gene: TRBD1; CDR3 DNA: TGTGCCACCAGAGAAGACAGGGGGGCGGGAATCCAGTACTTC; CDR3 protein: CATREDRGAGIQYF
J gene: TRBJ2-5; clone size: -; V gene: TRBV18; CDR3 length: 15; D gene: -; CDR3 DNA: TGTGCCAGCTCACCCCCTTCACGGTACCAAGAGACCCAGTACTTC; CDR3 protein: CASSPPSRYQETQYF
J gene: TRBJ1-1; clone size: -; V gene: TRBV7-3; CDR3 length: 17; D gene: -; CDR3 DNA: TGTGCCAGCAGCTTAACCTCTCGGGAGGGACCGGACACTGAAGCTTTCTTT; CDR3 protein: CASSLTSREGPDTEAFF
J gene: TRBJ2-1; clone size: -; V gene: TRBV3-1/TRBV3-2; CDR3 length: 15; D gene: TRBD2; CDR3 DNA: TGTGCCAGCAGCCCCTTCCGACTAGCCGTGAATGAGCAGTTCTTC; CDR3 protein: CASSPFRLAVNEQFF
J gene: TRBJ2-7; clone size: -; V gene: TRBV18; CDR3 length: 14; D gene: -; CDR3 DNA: TGTGCCAGCTCACCACTAGGTGAGGGTTCCGAGCAGTACTTC; CDR3 protein: CASSPLGEGSEQYF
J gene: TRBJ2-7; clone size: -; V gene: TRBV6-5; CDR3 length: 15; D gene: -; CDR3 DNA: TGTGCCAGCAGTTACTCAGCAGTGGGGCAAGACGAGCAGTACTTC; CDR3 protein: CASSYSAVGQDEQYF
J gene: TRBJ2-7; clone size: -; V gene: TRBV15; CDR3 length: 17; D gene: -; CDR3 DNA: TGTGCCACCAGCAGAAGTGCCAGCGCGATAAGCTCCTACGAGCAGTACTTC; CDR3 protein: CATSRSASAISSYEQYF
J gene: TRBJ2-1; clone size: -; V gene: TRBV19; CDR3 length: 12; D gene: TRBD1; CDR3 DNA: TGTGCCTCCTCGGACAGGTACAATGAGCAGTTCTTC; CDR3 protein: CASSDRYNEQFF
J gene: TRBJ1-5; clone size: -; V gene: TRBV7-9; CDR3 length: 14; D gene: -; CDR3 DNA: TGTGCCAGCAGCTTAGACAGTTACAATCAGCCCCAGCATTTT; CDR3 protein: CASSLDSYNQPQHF
J gene: TRBJ2-2; clone size: -; V gene: TRBV9; CDR3 length: 16; D gene: -; CDR3 DNA: TGTGCCAGCAGCGTAGGCCCCCCTAGCCGGACCGGGGAGCTGTTTTTT; CDR3 protein: CASSVGPPSRTGELFF
J gene: TRBJ2-1; clone size: -; V gene: TRBV9; CDR3 length: 16; D gene: TRBD1; CDR3 DNA: TGTGCCAGCAGCTCTCACCCGGGACAGGGCCCTAATGAGCAGTTCTTC; CDR3 protein: CASSSHPGQGPNEQFF
J gene: TRBJ2-3; clone size: once; V gene: TRBV4-1; CDR3 length: 17; D gene: TRBD2; CDR3 DNA: TGCGCCAGCAGCCAAGGCCCCGCTAGCGGGACGGCAGATACGCAGTATTTT; CDR3 protein: CASSQGPASGTADTQYF
J gene: TRBJ1-2; clone size: -; V gene: TRBV6-5; CDR3 length: 14; D gene: -; CDR3 DNA: TGTGCCAGCAGTTTCACTCTCGGAGGGTATGGCTACACCTTC; CDR3 protein: CASSFTLGGYGYTF
J gene: TRBJ1-1; clone size: -; V gene: TRBV6-2/TRBV6-3; CDR3 length: 15; D gene: -; CDR3 DNA: TGTGCCAGCAGTAATAGGTACGGCGGGGGCACTGAAGCTTTCTTT; CDR3 protein: CASSNRYGGGTEAFF
J gene: TRBJ2-2; clone size: -; V gene: TRBV6-5; CDR3 length: 13; D gene: TRBD1; CDR3 DNA: TGTGCCACTAGACAGGGTTCGACCGGGGAGCTGTTTTTT; CDR3 protein: CATRQGSTGELFF
J gene: TRBJ1-5; clone size: -; V gene: TRBV3-1/TRBV3-2; CDR3 length: 14; D gene: -; CDR3 DNA: TGTGCCAGCAGCCAAGGAGGGAGCAATCAGCCCCAGCATTTT; CDR3 protein: CASSQGGSNQPQHF
J gene: TRBJ2-6; clone size: -; V gene: TRBV5-5; CDR3 length: 19; D gene: -; CDR3 DNA: TGTGCCAGCAGCTTTCGGACAGCTCAGGCCGGCACTGGGGCCAACGTCCTGACTTTC; CDR3 protein: CASSFRTAQAGTGANVLTF